Detailed here is one T cell receptor (beta chain). Its matching antigen is unknown. The data were taken from a study of cytomegalovirus exposure and HLA in healthy donors. The table came from immunoSEQ multiplex PCR; TCRdb's copy has only in-frame clones and leaves some out. The sample has about 300,000 clones; more than 75% are singletons. CDR1 is SGHRS and CDR2 is YFSETQ in the germline V gene. Losses at the gene ends were 3 bases for V and 4 bases for J; bases not matched to a gene: 15. The CDR3 is 18 amino acids. General study results and limits: Most TCR sequences were uncommon, yet certain public TCRs appeared in many donors.

Material for sequencing was PBMCs. The receptor comes from a woman younger than 35 in good health and CMV-seronegative. The chain has TRBV5-1 and TRBJ2-2, with TRBD1 identical over 7 bases. The CDR3 DNA is TGCGCCAGCAGCTCGGAACAGGGGCTGGCTATAGGCACCGGGGAGCTGTTTTTT. This encodes CASSSEQGLAIGTGELFF.